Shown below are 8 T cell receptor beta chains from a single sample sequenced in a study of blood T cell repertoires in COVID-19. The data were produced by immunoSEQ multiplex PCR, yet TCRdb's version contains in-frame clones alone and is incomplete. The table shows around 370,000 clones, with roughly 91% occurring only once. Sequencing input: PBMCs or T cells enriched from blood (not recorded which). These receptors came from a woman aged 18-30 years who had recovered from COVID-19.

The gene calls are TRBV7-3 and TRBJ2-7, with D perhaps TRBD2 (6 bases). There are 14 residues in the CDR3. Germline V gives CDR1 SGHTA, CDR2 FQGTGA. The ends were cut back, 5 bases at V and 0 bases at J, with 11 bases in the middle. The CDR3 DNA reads TGTGCCAGCAGCGCGGGACTTTACTCCTACGAGCAGTACTTC. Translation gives CASSAGLYSYEQYF.

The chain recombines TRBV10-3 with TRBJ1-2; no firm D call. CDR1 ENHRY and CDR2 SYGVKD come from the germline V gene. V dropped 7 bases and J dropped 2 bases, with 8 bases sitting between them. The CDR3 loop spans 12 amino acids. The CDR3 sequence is CAIKERNYGYTF. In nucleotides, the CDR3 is TGTGCCATCAAGGAGAGGAACTATGGCTACACCTTC.

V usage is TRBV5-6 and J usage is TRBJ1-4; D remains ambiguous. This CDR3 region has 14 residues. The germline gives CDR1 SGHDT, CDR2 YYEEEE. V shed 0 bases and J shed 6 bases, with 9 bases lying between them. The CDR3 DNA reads TGTGCCAGCAGCTTGGCTGGGCGGGATGAAAAACTGTTTTTT. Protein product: CASSLAGRDEKLFF.

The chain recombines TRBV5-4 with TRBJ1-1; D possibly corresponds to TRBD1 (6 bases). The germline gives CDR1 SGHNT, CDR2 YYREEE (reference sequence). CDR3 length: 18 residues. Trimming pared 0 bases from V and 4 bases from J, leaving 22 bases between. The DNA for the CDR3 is TGTGCCAGCAGCTTGGAGGCCCCTGGGGGCAGAGGGGGCACTGAAGCTTTCTTT. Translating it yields CASSLEAPGGRGGTEAFF.

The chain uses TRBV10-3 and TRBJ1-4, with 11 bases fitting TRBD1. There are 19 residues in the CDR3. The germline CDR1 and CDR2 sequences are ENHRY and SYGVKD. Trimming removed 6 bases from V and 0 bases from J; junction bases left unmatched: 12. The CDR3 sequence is CAIRRYGTGGQATNEKLFF. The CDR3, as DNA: TGTGCCATCAGGAGATACGGGACAGGGGGACAGGCAACTAATGAAAAACTGTTTTTT.

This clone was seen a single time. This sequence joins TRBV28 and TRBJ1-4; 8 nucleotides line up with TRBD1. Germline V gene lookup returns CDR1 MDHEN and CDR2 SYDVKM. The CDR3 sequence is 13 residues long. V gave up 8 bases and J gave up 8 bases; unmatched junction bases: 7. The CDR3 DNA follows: TGTGCCAGCGGCGGACAGGGAGGAGAAAAACTGTTTTTT. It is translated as CASGGQGGEKLFF.

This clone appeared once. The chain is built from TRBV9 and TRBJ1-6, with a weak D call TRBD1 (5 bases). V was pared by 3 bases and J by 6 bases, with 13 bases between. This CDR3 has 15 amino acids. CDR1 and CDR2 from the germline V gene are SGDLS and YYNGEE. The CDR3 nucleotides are TGTGCCAGCAGCGAAACAGGAAGCTCTAATTCACCCCTCCACTTT. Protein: CASSETGSSNSPLHF.

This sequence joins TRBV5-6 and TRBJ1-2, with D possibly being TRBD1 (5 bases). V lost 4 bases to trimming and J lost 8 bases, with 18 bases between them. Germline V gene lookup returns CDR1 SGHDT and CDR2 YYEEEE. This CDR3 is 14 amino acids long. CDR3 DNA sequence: TGTGCCAGCAGCCACATTCAGGGTCTGGACGGCTACACCTTC. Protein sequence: CASSHIQGLDGYTF.